This T cell receptor (beta chain) was identified during a study of T cell responses to AZD1222 COVID-19 vaccine. Study-wide background: Pooled samples include second doses given at about 4 or 12 weeks.

Looked up from germline, CDR1 is SGHRS and CDR2 is YFSETQ. V lost 4 bases and J lost 0, with 10 bases in between. The length of the CDR3 is 15 residues. TCRdb's copy holds only in-frame clones and misses some; the assay was immunoSEQ multiplex PCR. The repertoire holds tens of thousands of clones, with roughly 85% as singletons. Overall study findings and caveats: Donor demographics were predominantly white British with a female majority; clonal diversity may be underestimated. Nearly half of the spike-specific TCRs reportedly recognize variant regions that carry no mutations. Recipients of two AZD1222 doses showed rising Spike-specific TCR breadth and depth.

About this clone itself: Its cognate antigen is unknown.

This TCR derives from an adult in good health. This specimen consisted of peripheral blood, obtained on day 0 of AZD1222 vaccination. This rearrangement joins TRBV5-1 to TRBJ2-2, with D possibly being TRBD1 (6 bases). CDR3 DNA: TGCGCCAGCAGCCGGGACAACGCGAACACCGGGGAGCTGTTTTTT. It encodes CASSRDNANTGELFF.